The rows below give T cell receptor beta chains drawn from one sample of a study of cytomegalovirus exposure and HLA in healthy donors. Profiling relied on immunoSEQ multiplex PCR, and the TCRdb table lists in-frame clones only, not all of them. Among 90,000 to 150,000 clones listed, around 77% were seen once. The specimen was PBMCs. The receptors originated from a man in his fifties in good health and CMV-seropositive. Each CDR3 is given with its conserved first and last residue. A D gene is named only where the DNA matches it firmly. Only some rows state a clone size, as once, few, many or a class for expanded clones.

TRBV5-1	-	-	TRBJ2-2	CASSLSTGATTGELFF	TGCGCCAGCAGCTTGTCCACAGGAGCGACCACCGGGGAGCTGTTTTTT
TRBV6-5	TRBD1	-	TRBJ1-3	CASSPRTGGGNTIYF	TGTGCCAGCAGTCCAAGGACAGGGGGCGGAAACACCATATATTTT
TRBV6-5	-	-	TRBJ2-6	CASSYSGHRANVLTF	TGTGCCAGCAGTTACTCGGGACACCGGGCCAACGTCCTGACTTTC
TRBV4-2	TRBD2	once	TRBJ2-3	CASSQVGGGGQGTQYF	TGTGCCAGCAGCCAAGTCGGCGGGGGGGGGCAAGGTACGCAGTATTTT
TRBV5-1	-	few	TRBJ2-7	CASSGRGTPAGQYF	TGCGCCAGCAGTGGTAGGGGAACACCCGCCGGGCAGTACTTC
TRBV10-3	TRBD1	many	TRBJ2-3	CAISESGGTRNTQYF	TGTGCCATCAGTGAGTCAGGGGGCACTAGGAATACGCAGTATTTT
TRBV6-1	TRBD1	-	TRBJ2-7	CASSEPGGQASYEQYF	TGTGCCAGCAGTGAACCAGGGGGACAGGCCTCCTACGAGCAGTACTTC
TRBV5-1	TRBD2	-	TRBJ2-5	CASSLGEGKETQYF	TGCGCCAGCAGCTTGGGGGAGGGTAAAGAGACCCAGTACTTC
TRBV11-2	TRBD2	-	TRBJ2-7	CASSLDGGGTYEQYF	TGTGCCAGCAGCCTAGACGGGGGAGGGACCTACGAGCAGTACTTC
TRBV19	-	-	TRBJ2-6	CASSIVGTGGESSGANVLTF	TGTGCCAGTAGTATAGTAGGAACAGGGGGGGAATCCTCTGGGGCCAACGTCCTGACTTTC
TRBV5-5	-	-	TRBJ1-6	CASTTQPWTGSSYNSPLHF	TGTGCCAGCACCACTCAACCCTGGACGGGGAGCTCCTATAATTCACCCCTCCACTTT
TRBV5-1	TRBD1	-	TRBJ1-6	CASSHKDRGEQSPLHF	TGCGCCAGCAGCCATAAAGACAGGGGTGAACAATCACCCCTCCACTTT
TRBV16	TRBD1	-	TRBJ1-5	CASGGGRADQPQHF	TGTGCCAGCGGAGGGGGCAGGGCGGATCAGCCCCAGCATTTT
TRBV5-1	TRBD1	-	TRBJ2-1	CASSALGQGRNKQFF	TGCGCCAGCAGCGCCCTAGGACAGGGGAGGAATAAGCAGTTCTTC
TRBV2	TRBD2	-	TRBJ2-2	CASSVPGLVAGELFF	TGTGCCAGCAGTGTTCCGGGACTAGTAGCCGGGGAGCTGTTTTTT
TRBV28	TRBD1	few	TRBJ1-2	CASSGGGTVYGYTF	TGTGCCAGCAGTGGGGGTGGGACAGTATATGGCTACACCTTC
TRBV23-1	-	-	TRBJ2-7	CASSQTRGKSSYEQYF	TGCGCCAGCAGTCAAACAAGGGGCAAGAGCTCCTACGAGCAGTACTTC
TRBV6-6	TRBD2	-	TRBJ2-7	CASSNSLSGRVHEQYF	TGTGCCAGCAGTAACTCTCTTAGCGGGAGGGTCCACGAGCAGTACTTC
TRBV20-1	-	few	TRBJ2-7	CSARRRELYF	TGCAGTGCTAGAAGGAGGGAACTGTACTTC
TRBV6-5	TRBD1	-	TRBJ1-2	CASRGGQGNYGYTF	TGTGCCAGCAGGGGGGGACAGGGAAACTATGGCTACACCTTC
TRBV28	-	-	TRBJ1-6	CASRHPGKTYNSPLHF	TGTGCCAGCAGACACCCGGGGAAGACGTATAATTCACCCCTCCACTTT
TRBV4-1	-	once	TRBJ2-5	CASSFRGEETQYF	TGCGCCAGCAGCTTCAGGGGGGAAGAGACCCAGTACTTC
TRBV5-1	-	few	TRBJ1-1	CASSLQAGNTEAFF	TGCGCCAGCAGCTTACAGGCAGGGAACACTGAAGCTTTCTTT
TRBV10-3	-	-	TRBJ2-3	CAIRSDRTTDTQYF	TGTGCCATCAGATCGGACAGAACCACAGATACGCAGTATTTT
TRBV27	TRBD2	few	TRBJ2-2	CASSLFARGDVGTGELFF	TGTGCCAGCAGTTTATTTGCGCGGGGGGACGTGGGCACCGGGGAGCTGTTTTTT
TRBV6-1	-	once	TRBJ2-1	CATTSGTIIADEQFF	TGTGCCACCACGTCCGGGACAATTATCGCCGATGAGCAGTTCTTC
TRBV28	-	-	TRBJ1-2	CASSLRANYGYTF	TGTGCCAGCAGTTTGCGGGCCAACTATGGCTACACCTTC
TRBV5-4	-	-	TRBJ2-7	CASSSQGNSYEQYF	TGTGCCAGCAGCTCTCAGGGTAATTCCTACGAGCAGTACTTC
TRBV10-3	TRBD2	few	TRBJ2-7	CAISGTSGRERSYYEQYF	TGTGCCATCAGTGGAACTAGCGGGAGGGAGAGGTCTTACTACGAGCAGTACTTC
TRBV11-2	-	-	TRBJ2-7	CASSLTASISSQDEQYF	TGTGCCAGCAGCTTAACGGCATCAATTTCGTCCCAGGACGAGCAGTACTTC
TRBV28	TRBD1	-	TRBJ1-2	CASSRTGPGSHSFYGYTF	TGTGCCAGCAGTAGGACAGGGCCGGGATCCCACTCCTTCTATGGCTACACCTTC
TRBV4-2	TRBD2	-	TRBJ2-7	CASSQVSGGVYEQYF	TGTGCCAGCAGCCAAGTGAGCGGGGGGGTATACGAGCAGTACTTC
TRBV7-2	TRBD1	few	TRBJ1-2	CASSLDLGQGATGYGYTF	TGTGCCAGCAGCTTAGACCTCGGACAGGGGGCGACAGGCTATGGCTACACCTTC